This T cell receptor beta chain was retrieved from a study of blood T cell repertoires in COVID-19. The wider study: Samples of COVID-19 (acute and convalescent) were obtained from the United States, Italy and Spain. T cells, B-cell-depleted T cells, or PBMCs supplied cDNA or gDNA.

In the source study's methods: Amplified reference gene primers provided the basis for estimating nucleated cell counts. Measured with immunoSEQ multiplex PCR; TCRdb has only the in-frame clones, and not every one. The D gene and trimming were derived from the DNA, and the V and J assignments and clone size from that table. Of approximately 150,000 clones in the sample, approximately 88% were seen once. This CDR3 comprises 14 residues. Per germline, CDR1 MNHEY and CDR2 SVGEGT. V dropped 6 bases and J dropped 7; count of bases not matched to a gene: 6. This sequence was found in a woman aged 45-59 years with acute or convalescent COVID-19. Sequencing was carried out using peripheral blood. The chain uses TRBV6-2 or TRBV6-3 and TRBJ1-5, with TRBD1 matching 10 bases. CDR3: CASSHGTGDQPQHF. The CDR3 region has the DNA TGTGCCAGCAGCCATGGGACAGGGGACCAGCCCCAGCATTTT.